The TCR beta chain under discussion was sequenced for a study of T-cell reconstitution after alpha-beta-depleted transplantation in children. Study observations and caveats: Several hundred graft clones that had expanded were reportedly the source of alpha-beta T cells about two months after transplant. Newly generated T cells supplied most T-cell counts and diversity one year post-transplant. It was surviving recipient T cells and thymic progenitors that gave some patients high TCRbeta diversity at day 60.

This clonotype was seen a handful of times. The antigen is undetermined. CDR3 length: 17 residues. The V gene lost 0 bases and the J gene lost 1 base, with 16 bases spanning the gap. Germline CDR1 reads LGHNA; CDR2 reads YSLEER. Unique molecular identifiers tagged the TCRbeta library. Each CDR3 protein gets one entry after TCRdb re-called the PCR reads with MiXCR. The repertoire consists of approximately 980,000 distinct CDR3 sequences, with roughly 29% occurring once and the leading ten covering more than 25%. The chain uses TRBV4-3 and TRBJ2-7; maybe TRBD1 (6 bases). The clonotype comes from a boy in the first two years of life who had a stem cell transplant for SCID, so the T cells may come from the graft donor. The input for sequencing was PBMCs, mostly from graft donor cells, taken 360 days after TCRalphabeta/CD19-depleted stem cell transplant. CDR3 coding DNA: TGCGCCAGCAGCCAAGATGCCCCCATTCAGGGGTCCTACGAGCAGTACTTC. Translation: CASSQDAPIQGSYEQYF.